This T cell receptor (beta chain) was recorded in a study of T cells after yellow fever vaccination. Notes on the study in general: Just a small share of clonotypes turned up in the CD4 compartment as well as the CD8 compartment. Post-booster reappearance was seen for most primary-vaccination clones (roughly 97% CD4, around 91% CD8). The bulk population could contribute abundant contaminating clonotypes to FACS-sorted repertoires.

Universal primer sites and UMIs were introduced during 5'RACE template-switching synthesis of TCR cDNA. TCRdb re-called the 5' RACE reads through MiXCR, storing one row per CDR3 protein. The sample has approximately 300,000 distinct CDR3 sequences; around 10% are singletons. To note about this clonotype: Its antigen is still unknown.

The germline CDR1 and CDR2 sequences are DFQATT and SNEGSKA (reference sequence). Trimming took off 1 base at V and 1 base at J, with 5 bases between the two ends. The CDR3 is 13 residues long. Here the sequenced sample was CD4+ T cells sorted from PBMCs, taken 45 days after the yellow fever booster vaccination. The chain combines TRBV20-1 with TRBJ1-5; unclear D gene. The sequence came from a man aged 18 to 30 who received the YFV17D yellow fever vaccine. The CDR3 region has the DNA TGCAGTGCTAGAGGTACAAGCAATCAGCCCCAGCATTTT. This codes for CSARGTSNQPQHF.